The 19 T cell receptor beta chains reported below all come from one sample, sequenced in a study of identical twins. TCRdb fed the 5' RACE reads into MiXCR, producing one record per CDR3 protein. Here the sample spans fewer than 900,000 distinct CDR3 sequences, around a sixth being singletons. This sample was shared with a second study, whose subject was T cells expressing NK-cell markers.

Sequences were obtained from PBMCs. The origin of the receptors is a woman under 30 in good health.

This chain connects TRBV5-1 to TRBJ2-1; D is undetermined. Trimming removed 0 bases at V and 9 bases at J, with 16 bases between. This CDR3 is 15 amino acids long. The germline V gene encodes CDR1 SGHRS and CDR2 YFSETQ. The DNA for the CDR3 is TGCGCCAGCAGCTTGGTTACCCGATTTAGTGGTGAGCAGTTCTTC. The encoded protein is CASSLVTRFSGEQFF.

This clonotype was counted a few times. The gene calls are TRBV20-1 and TRBJ2-1; D call uncertain. Per the germline V gene, CDR1 is DFQATT and CDR2 is SNEGSKA (reference sequence). The CDR3 sequence is 14 residues long. V lost 6 bases and J lost 8, with 20 bases in between. The CDR3: CSADAGRGVDEQFF. CDR3 bases: TGCAGTGCCGATGCCGGACGCGGCGTTGATGAGCAGTTCTTC.

The rearrangement joins TRBV20-1 to TRBJ2-1, with TRBD2 matching over 10 bases. Germline V gene lookup returns CDR1 DFQATT and CDR2 SNEGSKA (reference sequence). CDR3 length: 14 amino acids. Trimming cost V 2 bases and J 7 bases; bases outside gene matches: 5. CDR3 region: CSARLAGVINEQFF. CDR3 DNA sequence: TGCAGTGCTAGACTAGCGGGGGTAATTAATGAGCAGTTCTTC.

This chain links TRBV7-9 with TRBJ2-3; the D gene could be TRBD1 or TRBD2 (5 bases each). In germline, CDR1 is SEHNR, CDR2 FQNEAQ (reference sequence). Deletions cut 11 bases from V and 0 bases from J, with 15 bases between. This CDR3 comprises 14 residues. The CDR3 here is CAGGPGLSTDTQYF. The CDR3 DNA is TGTGCCGGGGGTCCAGGCCTGAGCACAGATACGCAGTATTTT.

There are a few counts of this clonotype. DNA of the CDR3: TGTGCCAGCAGTCCCCAGGGGGGCTTGGTGCAGTTCTTC. It yields the protein CASSPQGGLVQFF. The chain employs TRBV12-3 or TRBV12-4 and TRBJ2-1, with D maybe TRBD1 (7 bases). V lost 5 bases and J lost 12, with 17 bases in between. The CDR3 loop spans 13 amino acids.

This clonotype was seen ten or more times. Compared with germline, one end of the junction differs, possibly owing to a read error. The V gene is TRBV15, the J gene TRBJ1-3, with D perhaps matching TRBD1 (6 bases). CDR1 LNHNV and CDR2 YYDKDF come from the germline V gene (reference sequence). The CDR3 totals 13 residues. The CDR3 DNA reads TGTGCCACCAGCTCAGGAACGGGGGGCGCGACTCGATTT. It yields the protein CATSSGTGGATRF. The full variable domain, its missing parts supplied by reference TRBV15 and TRBJ1-3, is DAMVIQNPRYQVTQFGKPVTLSCSQTLNHNVMYWYQQKSSQAPKLLFHYYDKDFNNEADTPDNFQSRRPNTSFCFLDIRSPGLGDTAMYLCATSSGTGGATRFGEGSWLTVV.

At least ten counts were recorded for this clonotype. The gene calls are TRBV10-1 and TRBJ2-2, with D possibly TRBD1 on 5 matching bases. CDR3 length: 15 amino acids. Per the germline V gene, CDR1 is WNHNN and CDR2 is SYGVQD (reference sequence). V lost 0 bases to trimming and J lost 3 bases, with 8 bases between them. CDR3 DNA: TGCGCCAGCAGTGAGTCCGGCAGGGACACCGGGGAGCTGTTTTTT. Translated, it gives CASSESGRDTGELFF.

The J gene is TRBJ1-1, the V gene TRBV12-3 or TRBV12-4, with 7 bases fitting TRBD1. V lost 3 bases to trimming and J lost 7 bases; unmatched junction nucleotides: 2. The CDR3 totals 12 residues. The CDR3, as DNA: TGTGCCAGCAGTTTCTACAGGGGTGAAGCTTTCTTT. Its protein product is CASSFYRGEAFF.

This clonotype was counted between two and nine times. The genes are TRBV3-1 and TRBJ2-1; 14 bases are a match to TRBD2. Germline CDR1 is LGHDT and CDR2 is YNNKEL (reference sequence). V shed 4 bases, J shed 5 bases, and the junction held 13 bases outside the gene matches. This CDR3 contains 19 residues. This CDR3 is CASSLTSGRVPYLNNEQFF. The CDR3, as DNA: TGTGCCAGCAGCCTGACTAGCGGGAGGGTGCCATACTTAAACAATGAGCAGTTCTTC.

This clonotype was detected only a few times. V and J are TRBV27 and TRBJ1-1; no clear D. Germline lookup yields CDR1 MNHEY and CDR2 SMNVEV (reference sequence). V was cut by 0 bases and J by 0 bases, with 5 bases left in between. This CDR3 spans 14 amino acids. The CDR3 region is CASSLSTMNTEAFF. DNA for the CDR3: TGTGCCAGCAGTTTATCAACGATGAACACTGAAGCTTTCTTT.

This clonotype was seen a handful of times. This chain connects TRBV6-1 to TRBJ2-2, with D perhaps TRBD1 (5 bases). This CDR3 comprises 15 residues. CDR1 and CDR2 from the germline V gene are MNHNS and SASEGT. Trimming stripped 6 bases from V and 0 bases from J, with 11 bases between. CDR3 nucleotides: TGTGCCAGCAGACCCCAGGGAACGAACACCGGGGAGCTGTTTTTT. Its protein product is CASRPQGTNTGELFF.

This sequence joins TRBV7-9 and TRBJ1-2; D gene uncertain. Germline CDR1 reads SEHNR; CDR2 reads FQNEAQ (reference sequence). The CDR3 is made up of 13 amino acids. V was clipped by 2 bases and J by 6 bases, with 10 bases between them. This CDR3 is CASSLPYGDGYTF. CDR3 DNA sequence: TGTGCCAGCAGCTTACCTTACGGGGATGGCTACACCTTC.

The genes are TRBV11-2 and TRBJ2-5; perhaps TRBD2 as D (6 bases). V shed 1 base and J shed 5 bases, with 14 bases lying between them. Germline V gives CDR1 SGHAT, CDR2 FQNNGV. The CDR3 has 15 amino acids. This chain's CDR3 is CASSLVLAIGETQYF. The CDR3 nucleotides are TGTGCCAGCAGCTTAGTGCTAGCGATAGGGGAGACCCAGTACTTC.

The chain joins TRBV12-3 or TRBV12-4 to TRBJ2-7, with D hard to call. V was cut by 3 bases and J by 1 base, with 7 bases left in between. The CDR3 spans 13 residues. Here the CDR3 DNA reads TGTGCCAGCAGTTTCAGACGGTCCTACGAGCAGTACTTC. Amino acids: CASSFRRSYEQYF.

Only a few counts were recorded for this clonotype. The J gene is TRBJ1-4, the V gene TRBV5-4; D gene uncertain. The CDR3 extends over 13 amino acids. Between the trimmed V and J ends, which lost 2 bases and 8 bases, there was a span of 10 bases. Germline-derived CDR1 and CDR2 are SGHNT and YYREEE (reference sequence). The CDR3 loop is CASSFVEGEKLFF. Written as DNA, the CDR3 is TGTGCCAGCAGCTTTGTCGAAGGGGAAAAACTGTTTTTT.

This sequence joins TRBV5-1 and TRBJ2-7; TRBD1 matches 9 bases. V lost 0 bases and J lost 5; bases outside the gene matches: 9. The CDR3 covers 16 residues. CDR1 and CDR2 from the germline V gene are SGHRS and YFSETQ. This chain's CDR3 is CASSLAGRTGDHEQYF. The CDR3 region has the DNA TGCGCCAGCAGCTTGGCGGGGCGGACAGGGGATCACGAGCAGTACTTC.

This clonotype was observed a handful of times. The V gene is TRBV5-6, the J gene TRBJ2-5, with 7 nucleotides matching TRBD1. This CDR3 region has 15 residues. Germline V gene sequence: CDR1 SGHDT, CDR2 YYEEEE. Trimming took 4 bases from V and 1 from J; bases not matched to a gene: 7. DNA for the CDR3: TGTGCCAGCAGCGTCCACAGGGGTAGCCAAGAGACCCAGTACTTC. This encodes CASSVHRGSQETQYF.

The chain uses TRBV20-1 and TRBJ1-4, with unresolved D. The CDR3 spans 15 residues. Trimming took off 6 bases at V and 0 bases at J, with 14 bases between the two ends. CDR1 DFQATT and CDR2 SNEGSKA come from the germline V gene (reference sequence). CDR3 sequence: CSAPLVRATNEKLFF. CDR3 nucleotide sequence: TGCAGTGCCCCGCTAGTAAGGGCAACTAATGAAAAACTGTTTTTT.

This clonotype was seen a few times. The rearrangement uses TRBV6-5 and TRBJ1-6; 7 bases map to TRBD1. Germline V gene sequence: CDR1 MNHEY, CDR2 SVGAGI. Losses at the gene ends were 0 bases for V and 3 bases for J; bases not matched to a gene: 5. The CDR3 spans 17 residues. The CDR3 DNA reads as TGTGCCAGCAGTTACTCACGGGACAGCGGCTATAATTCACCCCTCCACTTT. The encoded protein is CASSYSRDSGYNSPLHF.